This TCR beta chain was identified during a study of T cell responses to AZD1222 COVID-19 vaccine. Profiling relied on immunoSEQ multiplex PCR, and the TCRdb table lists in-frame clones only, not all of them. The sample includes around 100,000 clones, around 87% seen only once; the top ten take 4% to 5%. V was shortened by 2 bases and J by 0 bases, with 26 bases between the two germline ends. CDR3 length: 21 residues. Per the germline V gene, CDR1 is SSHAT and CDR2 is FNYEAQ (reference sequence). In the case of this clone: Its cognate antigen is unknown.

Study results and limitations: Increased Spike-specific TCR breadth and depth were observed after two AZD1222 doses. The study identified only six AZD1222 recipients as seropositive at baseline. Per reports, nearly half of all spike-specific TCRs target regions that are unmutated in variants. It should be noted that donors were predominantly white British and more often female, and clonal diversity was possibly underestimated.

The receptor comes from an adult in good health. The chain recombines TRBV7-7 with TRBJ1-5; D is unresolved. This material consisted of peripheral blood, taken on day 0 of MenACWY control vaccination. This chain's CDR3 is CASSLPGIPTIMLYSNQPQHF. CDR3 coding DNA: TGTGCCAGCAGCTTACCGGGGATTCCGACAATAATGCTATATAGCAATCAGCCCCAGCATTTT.